The 11 T cell receptor beta chains listed next were all sequenced from one sample in a study of beta chain features in type 1 diabetes. Findings and limits, study-wide: All four CD4+ subsets of Type 1 diabetes patients contained TCRB CDR3s that were moderately but significantly shorter.

Their antigens remain unidentified. Investigators reverse transcribed all isolated RNA, so they sequenced expressed TCRB transcripts. TCRdb's copy holds only in-frame clones and misses some; the assay was immunoSEQ multiplex PCR. This sample carries approximately 160,000 clones, approximately 10% of them seen once, and the ten largest clones take 0.45% to 0.5%. Sample: central memory CD4+ T cells from blood. These receptors were obtained from a man aged 25-45 years with type 1 diabetes.

This clone has only a few counts. V gene TRBV5-1 combines with J gene TRBJ1-3, with TRBD1 identical over 8 bases. The CDR3 runs to 20 residues. CDR1 SGHRS and CDR2 YFSETQ come from the germline V gene. Trimming at V came to 3 bases and at J to 2 bases, leaving 19 bases not matched to a gene. CDR3 in DNA: TGCGCCAGCAGCTCGCCTCCCGGGACAGGAGGGATTGGAGCTGGAAACACCATATATTTT. Its translation: CASSSPPGTGGIGAGNTIYF. The full variable domain, its missing parts supplied by reference TRBV5-1 and TRBJ1-3, is KAGVTQTPRYLIKTRGQQVTLSCSPISGHRSVSWYQQTPGQGLQFLFEYFSETQRNKGNFPGRFSGRQFSNSRSEMNVSTLELGDSALYLCASSSPPGTGGIGAGNTIYFGEGSWLTVV.

This clone was found a few times. The CDR3 spells CASSSTLAGSADTQYF. In DNA, the CDR3 is TGCGCCAGCAGCTCCACACTAGCGGGATCTGCAGATACGCAGTATTTT. The gene calls are TRBV5-1 and TRBJ2-3; 10 bases fit TRBD2. V dropped 3 bases and J dropped 4; count of bases not matched to a gene: 8. The CDR3 totals 16 residues. CDR1 SGHRS and CDR2 YFSETQ come from the germline V gene. Together with reference TRBV5-1 and TRBJ2-3, the CDR3 gives the full variable domain: KAGVTQTPRYLIKTRGQQVTLSCSPISGHRSVSWYQQTPGQGLQFLFEYFSETQRNKGNFPGRFSGRQFSNSRSEMNVSTLELGDSALYLCASSSTLAGSADTQYFGPGTRLTVL.

This clone has a handful of counts. The chain couples TRBV5-1 to TRBJ1-1; 11 positions match TRBD1. Germline CDR1 SGHRS, CDR2 YFSETQ. The CDR3 is made up of 16 amino acids. V was pared by 5 bases and J by 5 bases, with 11 bases of the junction left unmatched. CDR3 DNA: TGCGCCAGCAGTACTGGACAGGGGGCGTATTGGACTGAAGCTTTCTTT. Translation: CASSTGQGAYWTEAFF.

The chain is built from TRBV5-6 and TRBJ2-5; no definite D call. This CDR3 spans 14 amino acids. The ends were cut back, 4 bases at V and 4 bases at J, with 14 bases in the middle. Germline V gene data show CDR1 as SGHDT and CDR2 as YYEEEE. The CDR3 coding sequence is TGTGCCAGCAGCCTGAAACACCCCCTAGAGACCCAGTACTTC. Its protein product is CASSLKHPLETQYF.

This chain connects TRBV14 to TRBJ2-3, with TRBD1 matching over 7 bases. Unmatched junction bases numbered 14, after V lost 4 bases and J lost 1 base. Germline V gene data show CDR1 as SGHDN and CDR2 as FVKESK. The CDR3 runs to 18 residues. CDR3 nucleotide sequence: TGTGCCAGCAGCCGACGGACAGGTGGGGGATCCCGCACAGATACGCAGTATTTT. Encoded protein: CASSRRTGGGSRTDTQYF.

This clone was detected many times. The rearrangement joins TRBV10-3 to TRBJ2-7; 7 nucleotides agree with TRBD2. The CDR3 sequence is 13 residues long. Germline lookup yields CDR1 ENHRY and CDR2 SYGVKD. The J segment lost 7 bases and the V segment lost 4 bases, leaving 7 bases of the junction unmatched. CDR3 sequence reads: CAISVAGVPEQYF. As DNA, the CDR3 is TGTGCCATCAGTGTTGCGGGAGTGCCAGAGCAGTACTTC.

The chain carries TRBV19 and TRBJ1-1; 7 bases agree with TRBD1. The trim removed 5 bases at V and 5 bases at J, leaving 8 bases unmatched. The V gene's germline CDR1 is LNHDA and CDR2 SQIVND (reference sequence). This CDR3 is 14 amino acids long. The CDR3 DNA follows: TGTGCCAGTAGTGACGGACAGGCGGGAACTGAAGCTTTCTTT. This sequence encodes CASSDGQAGTEAFF.

V gene TRBV7-9 combines with J gene TRBJ2-3; 7 bases align to TRBD2. Germline V gives CDR1 SEHNR, CDR2 FQNEAQ (reference sequence). The CDR3 is 14 amino acids. The V and J ends lost 1 base and 4 bases, in that order; junction bases with no gene match: 2. The CDR3 DNA follows: TGTGCCAGCAGCTTAGAGACTAGCTCAGATACGCAGTATTTT. Protein product: CASSLETSSDTQYF.

The J gene is TRBJ1-2, the V gene TRBV6-5, with 8 bases that match TRBD1. Germline assignment: CDR1 MNHEY and CDR2 SVGAGI. Trimming cost V 4 bases and J 7 bases; bases outside gene matches: 5. The CDR3 covers 13 residues. The CDR3 DNA reads TGTGCCAGCAGTTCCGCGACAGGGGCTGGCTACACCTTC. It codes for CASSSATGAGYTF.

This chain links TRBV19 with TRBJ2-2, with D perhaps matching TRBD1 (6 bases). CDR3 length: 15 amino acids. V shed 2 bases and J shed 3 bases, with 10 bases lying between them. Germline assignment: CDR1 LNHDA and CDR2 SQIVND (reference sequence). As DNA, the CDR3 is TGTGCCAGTAGTATAACAGGGTGGGACACCGGGGAGCTGTTTTTT. Translated, it gives CASSITGWDTGELFF.

V usage is TRBV7-6 and J usage is TRBJ1-2, with 7 nucleotides matching TRBD1. The germline V gene encodes CDR1 SGHVS and CDR2 FNYEAQ. J was trimmed by 4 bases and V by 1 base; bases with no gene match: 12. This CDR3 has 17 amino acids. CDR3 residues: CASSLDGTEPGAYGYTF. In DNA, the CDR3 is TGTGCCAGCAGCTTAGACGGGACAGAGCCAGGGGCCTATGGCTACACCTTC.